This entry describes one T cell receptor (beta chain). Trimming took 0 bases from V and 6 from J; bases not matched to a gene: 6. The V gene's germline CDR1 is SGHDT and CDR2 YYEEEE. The CDR3 sequence is 16 residues long. This record comes from a study of blood T cell repertoires in COVID-19. The data were produced by immunoSEQ multiplex PCR, yet TCRdb's version contains in-frame clones alone and is incomplete. The sample includes approximately 130,000 clones, 70% to 90% of them seen just once. Material: peripheral blood. The chain carries TRBV5-6 and TRBJ2-1; 10 bases match TRBD1. This receptor was identified in a man between 50 and 59 years old with acute or convalescent COVID-19. CDR3 amino acids: CASSLVRDRGGNEQFF. In nucleotides, the CDR3 is TGTGCCAGCAGCTTGGTTCGGGACAGGGGAGGCAATGAGCAGTTCTTC.